A selection of T cell receptor beta chains follows, all from one sample in a study of T cell repertoires in cytomegalovirus infection. TCRdb re-derived calls from the reads in MiXCR, one entry per CDR3 protein. The top ten hold 13% of the sample, which has about 920,000 distinct CDR3 sequences, 31% seen once. These TCRs' antigens remain unknown. The specimen was cultured CD8+ T cells from PBMCs, collected from culture after CMV antigen stimulation. The receptor source for this set is a human donor in good health (CMV status not recorded). Some clones in this sample may be carry-over from other donors' samples. Both conserved end residues are part of each CDR3. The order of the fields is CDR3 protein, CDR3 DNA, J gene, D gene, clone size, V gene. D genes are given only for firm matches. Only some rows state a clone size, as once, few, many or a class for expanded clones.

cdr3_aa: CASTSEGSRHYGYTF
cdr3_nt: TGTGCCAGCACCTCAGAGGGCTCTCGCCACTATGGCTACACCTTC
j_call: TRBJ1-2
d_call: NA
clone_size: few
v_call: TRBV27

cdr3_aa: CASSFWSTDYGYTF
cdr3_nt: TGTGCCAGCAGTTTTTGGTCAACGGACTATGGCTACACCTTC
j_call: TRBJ1-2
d_call: NA
clone_size: few
v_call: TRBV12-3/TRBV12-4

cdr3_aa: CASSLERDETQYF
cdr3_nt: TGTGCCAGCAGCTTAGAGAGGGACGAGACCCAGTACTTC
j_call: TRBJ2-5
d_call: NA
clone_size: few
v_call: TRBV11-3

cdr3_aa: CASSSSETGQVVAYGYTF
cdr3_nt: TGTGCCAGCAGCTCAAGCGAGACAGGTCAAGTGGTCGCCTATGGCTACACCTTC
j_call: TRBJ1-2
d_call: NA
clone_size: NA
v_call: TRBV7-9

cdr3_aa: CASSSTGLPTTDTQYF
cdr3_nt: TGTGCCAGCAGCTCGACAGGGCTTCCTACCACAGATACGCAGTATTTT
j_call: TRBJ2-3
d_call: TRBD1
clone_size: once
v_call: TRBV27

cdr3_aa: CASSGQGATTGELFF
cdr3_nt: TGTGCCAGCAGCGGACAGGGGGCGACCACCGGGGAGCTGTTTTTT
j_call: TRBJ2-2
d_call: TRBD1
clone_size: many
v_call: TRBV7-6

cdr3_aa: CASSSPPQGQPEAFF
cdr3_nt: TGTGCCAGCAGTTCCCCCCCACAGGGGCAACCTGAAGCTTTCTTT
j_call: TRBJ1-1
d_call: TRBD1
clone_size: many
v_call: TRBV7-8

cdr3_aa: CASSPDLDTQYF
cdr3_nt: TGTGCCAGCAGCCCTGACTTAGATACGCAGTATTTT
j_call: TRBJ2-3
d_call: NA
clone_size: few
v_call: TRBV7-8

cdr3_aa: CASSLTGGTYEQYF
cdr3_nt: TGTGCCAGCAGCTTAACAGGGGGCACCTACGAGCAGTACTTC
j_call: TRBJ2-7
d_call: TRBD1
clone_size: NA
v_call: TRBV7-6

cdr3_aa: CASSSVLAGSTDTQYF
cdr3_nt: TGTGCCAGCAGCTCCGTACTAGCGGGGTCTACAGATACGCAGTATTTT
j_call: TRBJ2-3
d_call: TRBD2
clone_size: many
v_call: TRBV7-2

cdr3_aa: CASISSGGAWNEQFF
cdr3_nt: TGTGCCAGCATTTCCAGCGGGGGGGCCTGGAATGAGCAGTTCTTC
j_call: TRBJ2-1
d_call: TRBD2
clone_size: NA
v_call: TRBV12-3/TRBV12-4

cdr3_aa: CASSYSSGSPDQPQHF
cdr3_nt: TGTGCCAGCAGTTACTCGAGCGGGAGCCCAGATCAGCCCCAGCATTTT
j_call: TRBJ1-5
d_call: NA
clone_size: NA
v_call: TRBV6-5

cdr3_aa: CASSWGGGTYEQYF
cdr3_nt: TGTGCCAGCAGCTGGGGGGGGGGGACATACGAGCAGTACTTC
j_call: TRBJ2-7
d_call: NA
clone_size: few
v_call: TRBV7-2

cdr3_aa: CASLDASYEQYF
cdr3_nt: TGTGCCAGCTTGGACGCAAGCTACGAGCAGTACTTC
j_call: TRBJ2-7
d_call: NA
clone_size: NA
v_call: TRBV2

cdr3_aa: CASSQVEGIDEQFF
cdr3_nt: TGCGCCAGCAGCCAAGTTGAAGGGATCGATGAGCAGTTCTTC
j_call: TRBJ2-1
d_call: NA
clone_size: few
v_call: TRBV4-1

cdr3_aa: CASSSGGLVYNEQFF
cdr3_nt: TGTGCCAGCAGCAGTGGGGGGTTGGTTTACAATGAGCAGTTCTTC
j_call: TRBJ2-1
d_call: NA
clone_size: few
v_call: TRBV5-6

cdr3_aa: CASSIFGDDTEAFF
cdr3_nt: TGTGCCAGTAGTATTTTCGGGGATGACACTGAAGCTTTCTTT
j_call: TRBJ1-1
d_call: NA
clone_size: few
v_call: TRBV19

cdr3_aa: CASSQEGTGHYGYTF
cdr3_nt: TGTGCCAGCAGCCAAGAAGGGACAGGGCACTATGGCTACACCTTC
j_call: TRBJ1-2
d_call: TRBD1
clone_size: NA
v_call: TRBV3-1

cdr3_aa: CASTPKGGSQPQHF
cdr3_nt: TGTGCCAGTACCCCGAAGGGGGGCAGTCAGCCCCAGCATTTT
j_call: TRBJ1-5
d_call: NA
clone_size: NA
v_call: TRBV19

cdr3_aa: CASSPGGGYTGELFF
cdr3_nt: TGTGCCAGCAGCCCCGGGGGGGGCTACACCGGGGAGCTGTTTTTT
j_call: TRBJ2-2
d_call: TRBD2
clone_size: NA
v_call: TRBV6-2/TRBV6-3

cdr3_aa: CASNQEGPTDLFF
cdr3_nt: TGCGCCAGCAACCAAGAGGGACCGACGGACCTGTTTTTT
j_call: TRBJ1-4
d_call: NA
clone_size: NA
v_call: TRBV4-1

cdr3_aa: CASSTSRGANVLTF
cdr3_nt: TGTGCCAGCAGCACCTCTCGGGGGGCCAACGTCCTGACTTTC
j_call: TRBJ2-6
d_call: NA
clone_size: few
v_call: TRBV6-2/TRBV6-3

cdr3_aa: CASSKLDSNNSPLHF
cdr3_nt: TGTGCCAGCAGTAAACTCGACAGTAATAATTCACCCCTCCACTTT
j_call: TRBJ1-6
d_call: NA
clone_size: NA
v_call: TRBV6-1

cdr3_aa: CASSRGSEQYF
cdr3_nt: TGTGCCAGCTCAAGGGGCTCCGAGCAGTACTTC
j_call: TRBJ2-7
d_call: NA
clone_size: NA
v_call: TRBV28

cdr3_aa: CASSYTGVGNEQFF
cdr3_nt: TGTGCCAGCAGTTACACCGGGGTGGGCAATGAGCAGTTCTTC
j_call: TRBJ2-1
d_call: NA
clone_size: few
v_call: TRBV6-5

cdr3_aa: CASSVGDKNIQYF
cdr3_nt: TGTGCCAGCAGCGTAGGGGACAAAAACATTCAGTACTTC
j_call: TRBJ2-4
d_call: NA
clone_size: NA
v_call: TRBV9

cdr3_aa: CASSLVASGGGFYEQYF
cdr3_nt: TGTGCCAGCAGCTTAGTGGCTAGCGGGGGAGGATTCTACGAGCAGTACTTC
j_call: TRBJ2-7
d_call: TRBD2
clone_size: NA
v_call: TRBV7-9

cdr3_aa: CASSSYPEGAENYGYTF
cdr3_nt: TGTGCCAGCAGCTCGTACCCAGAGGGCGCCGAGAACTATGGCTACACCTTC
j_call: TRBJ1-2
d_call: NA
clone_size: many
v_call: TRBV11-2

cdr3_aa: CASRRGTSGNNEQFF
cdr3_nt: TGTGCCAGCAGACGAGGGACTAGCGGAAACAATGAGCAGTTCTTC
j_call: TRBJ2-1
d_call: TRBD2
clone_size: few
v_call: TRBV9

cdr3_aa: CASSLGLAGADTGELFF
cdr3_nt: TGTGCCAGCAGCCTGGGACTAGCGGGGGCCGACACCGGGGAGCTGTTTTTT
j_call: TRBJ2-2
d_call: TRBD2
clone_size: NA
v_call: TRBV9

cdr3_aa: CSVERGAGPTGELFF
cdr3_nt: TGCAGCGTTGAAAGGGGAGCGGGGCCCACCGGGGAGCTGTTTTTT
j_call: TRBJ2-2
d_call: TRBD2
clone_size: NA
v_call: TRBV29-1

cdr3_aa: CASSLEGGSWYGYTF
cdr3_nt: TGTGCCAGCAGCCTAGAAGGGGGGAGTTGGTATGGCTACACCTTC
j_call: TRBJ1-2
d_call: NA
clone_size: many
v_call: TRBV7-6

cdr3_aa: CASSPLRPGGTYNEQFF
cdr3_nt: TGTGCCAGCAGCCCCCTGCGACCGGGGGGGACCTACAATGAGCAGTTCTTC
j_call: TRBJ2-1
d_call: TRBD2
clone_size: many
v_call: TRBV7-2

cdr3_aa: CASSLIRINKETQYF
cdr3_nt: TGTGCCAGCAGCTTGATAAGGATCAACAAAGAGACCCAGTACTTC
j_call: TRBJ2-5
d_call: NA
clone_size: NA
v_call: TRBV13

cdr3_aa: CASSYSYTQYF
cdr3_nt: TGTGCCAGCAGTTACTCGTATACGCAGTATTTT
j_call: TRBJ2-3
d_call: NA
clone_size: few
v_call: TRBV6-6

cdr3_aa: CASAPVGGFHTGELFF
cdr3_nt: TGTGCTAGTGCCCCGGTCGGCGGGTTCCACACCGGGGAGCTGTTTTTT
j_call: TRBJ2-2
d_call: NA
clone_size: NA
v_call: TRBV12-5

cdr3_aa: CASSQVGVEGPKVRDTQYF
cdr3_nt: TGTGCCAGCAGCCAGGTCGGGGTTGAGGGACCGAAGGTTAGAGATACGCAGTATTTT
j_call: TRBJ2-3
d_call: NA
clone_size: NA
v_call: TRBV11-2

cdr3_aa: CASSVSWTGAGNTIYF
cdr3_nt: TGCGCCAGCAGCGTATCCTGGACAGGGGCTGGAAACACCATATATTTT
j_call: TRBJ1-3
d_call: TRBD1
clone_size: many
v_call: TRBV5-1

cdr3_aa: CASSPTTGTHTGELFF
cdr3_nt: TGTGCCAGCAGCCCAACCACAGGGACCCACACCGGGGAGCTGTTTTTT
j_call: TRBJ2-2
d_call: NA
clone_size: NA
v_call: TRBV7-9

cdr3_aa: CASSQEQRTYNEQFF
cdr3_nt: TGCGCCAGCAGCCAAGAACAGCGAACCTACAATGAGCAGTTCTTC
j_call: TRBJ2-1
d_call: NA
clone_size: NA
v_call: TRBV4-1

cdr3_aa: CAIQGVPNTEAFF
cdr3_nt: TGTGCCATTCAGGGGGTCCCGAACACTGAAGCTTTCTTT
j_call: TRBJ1-1
d_call: TRBD1
clone_size: NA
v_call: TRBV10-3

cdr3_aa: CASSLDRTDLEGTF
cdr3_nt: TGTGCCAGCAGCTTAGACCGGACAGACTTAGAAGGCACCTTC
j_call: TRBJ1-2
d_call: NA
clone_size: few
v_call: TRBV7-2

cdr3_aa: CASSPRLAGVTDTQYF
cdr3_nt: TGTGCCAGCAGTCCCAGACTAGCGGGGGTCACAGATACGCAGTATTTT
j_call: TRBJ2-3
d_call: TRBD2
clone_size: NA
v_call: TRBV6-5

cdr3_aa: CASSSPGGLSTYNEQFF
cdr3_nt: TGTGCCAGCAGTTCCCCGGGGGGGCTTAGCACCTACAATGAGCAGTTCTTC
j_call: TRBJ2-1
d_call: TRBD2
clone_size: NA
v_call: TRBV2

cdr3_aa: CASSLFRLASSYNEQFF
cdr3_nt: TGTGCCAGCAGTTTATTCCGGCTTGCGAGCTCCTACAATGAGCAGTTCTTC
j_call: TRBJ2-1
d_call: NA
clone_size: NA
v_call: TRBV12-3/TRBV12-4

cdr3_aa: CASSQSHQGERYEQYF
cdr3_nt: TGCGCCAGCAGCCAGAGCCATCAGGGAGAGAGGTACGAGCAGTACTTC
j_call: TRBJ2-7
d_call: NA
clone_size: NA
v_call: TRBV4-1

cdr3_aa: CSARSRDGEEKLFF
cdr3_nt: TGCAGTGCTAGATCCAGGGATGGAGAAGAAAAACTGTTTTTT
j_call: TRBJ1-4
d_call: NA
clone_size: NA
v_call: TRBV20-1

cdr3_aa: CVSPPEGQALYNEQFF
cdr3_nt: TGTGTCAGCCCCCCGGAGGGACAGGCTCTCTACAATGAGCAGTTCTTC
j_call: TRBJ2-1
d_call: TRBD1
clone_size: NA
v_call: TRBV12-3/TRBV12-4

cdr3_aa: CASSQVITDRGSYEQYF
cdr3_nt: TGTGCCAGCAGCCAAGTTATAACGGACAGAGGCTCCTACGAGCAGTACTTC
j_call: TRBJ2-7
d_call: NA
clone_size: NA
v_call: TRBV14

cdr3_aa: CASRGFYNEQFF
cdr3_nt: TGCGCCAGCAGAGGGTTTTACAATGAGCAGTTCTTC
j_call: TRBJ2-1
d_call: NA
clone_size: NA
v_call: TRBV4-3

cdr3_aa: CASSGGLTEAFF
cdr3_nt: TGTGCCAGCAGTGGAGGACTGACTGAAGCTTTCTTT
j_call: TRBJ1-1
d_call: NA
clone_size: few
v_call: TRBV25-1

cdr3_aa: CASSHDTDRGDTEAFF
cdr3_nt: TGCGCCAGCAGCCACGACACGGACAGGGGTGACACTGAAGCTTTCTTT
j_call: TRBJ1-1
d_call: TRBD1
clone_size: NA
v_call: TRBV4-1